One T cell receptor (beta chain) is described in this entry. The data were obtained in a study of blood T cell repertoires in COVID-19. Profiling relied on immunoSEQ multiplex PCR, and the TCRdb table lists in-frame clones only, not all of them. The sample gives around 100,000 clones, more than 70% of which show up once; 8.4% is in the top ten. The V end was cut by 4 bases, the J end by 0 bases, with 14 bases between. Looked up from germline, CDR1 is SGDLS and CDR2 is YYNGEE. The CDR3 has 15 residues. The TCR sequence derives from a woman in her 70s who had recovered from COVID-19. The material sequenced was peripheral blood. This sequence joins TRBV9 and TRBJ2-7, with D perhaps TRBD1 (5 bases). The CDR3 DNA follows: TGTGCCAGCAGCCCTAACAGGAGCCCCTCCTACGAGCAGTACTTC. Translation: CASSPNRSPSYEQYF.